The source of this T cell receptor (beta chain) is a study of blood T cell repertoires in COVID-19. Germline-derived CDR1 and CDR2 are DFQATT and SNEGSKA (reference sequence). Between the trimmed V and J ends, which lost 4 bases and 11 bases, there was a span of 13 bases. The CDR3 length is 11 residues. TCRdb keeps only in-frame clones here, not all; method: immunoSEQ multiplex PCR. The data hold a few hundred thousand clones, with under 90% observed a single time. Sequences were obtained from PBMCs or T cells enriched from blood (not recorded which). The rearrangement uses TRBV20-1 and TRBJ2-3, with TRBD2 as a possible D gene (6 bases). The sequence was collected from a man in his thirties or forties with acute COVID-19. For the CDR3, the DNA is TGCAGTGCTACTAGCGCCCCAAAGCAGTATTTT. Protein: CSATSAPKQYF.